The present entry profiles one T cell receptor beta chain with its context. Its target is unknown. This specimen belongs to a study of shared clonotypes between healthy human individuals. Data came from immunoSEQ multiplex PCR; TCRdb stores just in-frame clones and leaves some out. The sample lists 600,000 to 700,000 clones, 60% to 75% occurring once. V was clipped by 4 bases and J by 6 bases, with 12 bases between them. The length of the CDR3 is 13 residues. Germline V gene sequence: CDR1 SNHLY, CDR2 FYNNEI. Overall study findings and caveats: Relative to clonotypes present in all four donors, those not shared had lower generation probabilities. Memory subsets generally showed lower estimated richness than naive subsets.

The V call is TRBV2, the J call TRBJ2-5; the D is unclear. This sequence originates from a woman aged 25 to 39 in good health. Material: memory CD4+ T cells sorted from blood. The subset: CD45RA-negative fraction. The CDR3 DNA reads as TGTGCCAGCAGTGCCAACGTGGATAAGACCCAGTACTTC. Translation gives CASSANVDKTQYF.